The 22 T cell receptor beta chains given below trace back to one sample, sequenced in a study of T cell responses to AZD1222 COVID-19 vaccine. Measured with immunoSEQ multiplex PCR; TCRdb has only the in-frame clones, and not every one. The data contain over 100,000 clones, 85% to 90% of them seen just once; the ten biggest clones take up 20% to 25%. The sequences come from peripheral blood, collected on day 0 of AZD1222 vaccination. These TCRs come from an adult in good health.

V and J are TRBV19 and TRBJ2-5, with 7 bases fitting TRBD1. Per germline, CDR1 LNHDA and CDR2 SQIVND (reference sequence). The CDR3 runs 15 residues. The V and J ends lost 7 bases and 2 bases, in that order; junction bases with no gene match: 10. The CDR3 DNA reads TGTGCCAGTACCCCCCCCGGGACAGCACAAGAGACCCAGTACTTC. Translation gives CASTPPGTAQETQYF.

This chain uses TRBV19 with TRBJ2-3, with D hard to call. This CDR3 contains 13 residues. Germline V lookup: CDR1 LNHDA, CDR2 SQIVND (reference sequence). The germline V and J ends were trimmed by 4 bases and 1 base, with 6 bases remaining between them. CDR3 sequence (DNA): TGTGCCAGTAGTAGGGGTCGCACAGATACGCAGTATTTT. It is translated as CASSRGRTDTQYF.

The chain combines TRBV18 with TRBJ2-7, with 9 nucleotides matching TRBD2. CDR3 length: 16 amino acids. The V gene end was trimmed by 1 base and the J gene end by 7 bases; junction bases not matched to a gene: 11. Germline V gives CDR1 KGHSH, CDR2 LQKENI. CDR3 in DNA: TGTGCCAGCTCACCACGATGGACTAGCGAGGTTTGGGAGCAGTACTTC. Translating it yields CASSPRWTSEVWEQYF. Combining the CDR3 with reference TRBV18 and TRBJ2-7 gives the whole variable domain NAGVMQNPRHLVRRRGQEARLRCSPMKGHSHVYWYRQLPEEGLKFMVYLQKENIIDESGMPKERFSAEFPKEGPSILRIQQVVRGDSAAYFCASSPRWTSEVWEQYFGPGTRLTVT.

This clone was seen a few times. This chain joins TRBV5-1 and TRBJ2-2, with a weak D call TRBD1 (5 bases). The CDR3 runs to 14 residues. The V gene lost 5 bases and the J gene lost 1 base, with 9 bases spanning the gap. CDR1 SGHRS and CDR2 YFSETQ come from the germline V gene. DNA of the CDR3: TGCGCCAGCAGTAATCAGGGGAACACCGGGGAGCTGTTTTTT. Its protein is CASSNQGNTGELFF.

V and J are TRBV29-1 and TRBJ2-2; D is uncertain. The CDR3 is made up of 13 amino acids. The germline gives CDR1 SQVTM, CDR2 ANQGSEA. V gave up 3 bases and J gave up 3 bases, with 8 bases separating them. The CDR3 region is CSVDSRDTGELFF. Written as DNA, the CDR3 is TGCAGCGTTGATAGCAGAGACACCGGGGAGCTGTTTTTT.

The rearrangement uses TRBV27 and TRBJ1-5; no clear D gene. The CDR3 has 13 residues. V lost 5 bases and J lost 7, with 12 bases in between. The V gene's germline CDR1 is MNHEY and CDR2 SMNVEV (reference sequence). CDR3 protein: CASSRDWGQPQHF. The CDR3 nucleotides read TGTGCCAGCAGTAGAGACTGGGGACAGCCCCAGCATTTT.

This chain links TRBV5-1 with TRBJ2-1; 9 nucleotides align to TRBD2. V lost 1 base, J lost 3 bases, and 2 bases stayed unmatched. Germline lookup yields CDR1 SGHRS and CDR2 YFSETQ. The CDR3 runs 15 residues. In nucleotides, the CDR3 is TGCGCCAGCAGCTTGTCTAGCGGGGTCTACAATGAGCAGTTCTTC. Amino acids: CASSLSSGVYNEQFF.

In its sample, this clone was seen once. The V call is TRBV6-5, the J call TRBJ1-6; D gene uncertain. The germline CDR1 and CDR2 sequences are MNHEY and SVGAGI. The CDR3 runs 14 residues. The ends were cut back, 6 bases at V and 5 bases at J, with 11 bases in the middle. As DNA, the CDR3 is TGTGCCAGCAGAGACACTGGGGATAATTCACCCCTCCACTTT. It codes for CASRDTGDNSPLHF.

The chain employs TRBV4-1 and TRBJ1-4; 8 bases fit TRBD1. This CDR3 contains 15 residues. Germline loops: CDR1 MGHRA, CDR2 YSYEKL. The V and J ends lost 8 bases and 7 bases, in that order; junction bases with no gene match: 12. CDR3 DNA sequence: TGCGCCAGCTCGCTATTGGCAGGGGGCGGTGAAAAACTGTTTTTT. Translating it yields CASSLLAGGGEKLFF.

For the CDR3, the DNA is TGTGCCAGCAGTTCACCAGAGGGTCGATTGGAAGGCTACACCTTC. Translating gives CASSSPEGRLEGYTF. This chain uses TRBV6-5 with TRBJ1-2; D is undetermined. The V and J ends lost 4 bases and 8 bases respectively, with 20 bases between them. The CDR3 is made up of 15 amino acids. The germline CDR1 and CDR2 sequences are MNHEY and SVGAGI.

The CDR3 reads CASSLLGVNEQFF. The CDR3 DNA reads as TGTGCCAGCAGTTTATTAGGAGTAAATGAGCAGTTCTTC. The chain combines TRBV28 with TRBJ2-1; no firm D call. The germline V gene has CDR1 MDHEN and CDR2 SYDVKM. V lost 1 base to trimming and J lost 7 bases, with 8 bases between them. There are 13 residues in the CDR3.

The chain has TRBV2 and TRBJ2-1, with 7 bases lining up with TRBD2. The CDR3 spans 18 residues. Germline V gene sequence: CDR1 SNHLY, CDR2 FYNNEI. V lost 0 bases, J lost 5 bases, and 13 bases stayed unmatched. The DNA of the CDR3 is TGTGCCAGCAGTGAAGCGCGGTGGGGAGGGACTATCAACAATGAGCAGTTCTTC. Translated, it gives CASSEARWGGTINNEQFF.

This clone was picked up a small number of times. The chain uses TRBV6-2 or TRBV6-3 and TRBJ2-3; maybe TRBD2 (6 bases). The ends were cut back, 3 bases at V and 4 bases at J, with 14 bases in the middle. CDR3 length equals 15 residues. Germline lookup yields CDR1 MNHEY and CDR2 SVGEGT. CDR3 sequence reads: CASSYSGGSPDTQYF. In DNA, the CDR3 is TGTGCCAGCAGTTATAGTGGAGGGAGCCCAGATACGCAGTATTTT.

The V call is TRBV6-2 or TRBV6-3, the J call TRBJ1-5; 8 positions agree with TRBD1. Germline assignment: CDR1 MNHEY and CDR2 SVGEGT. J lost 6 bases, V lost 4 bases, and 5 bases had no gene match. This CDR3 spans 14 amino acids. The chain's CDR3 is CASSFGQGGQPQHF. CDR3 nucleotides: TGTGCCAGCAGTTTTGGACAGGGTGGTCAGCCCCAGCATTTT.

This sequence joins TRBV10-1 and TRBJ2-1; D ambiguous. V lost 0 bases to trimming and J lost 4 bases, with 7 bases between them. Germline V gene sequence: CDR1 WNHNN, CDR2 SYGVQD (reference sequence). This CDR3 contains 14 residues. The CDR3 is CASSESGSYNEQFF. The CDR3 DNA sequence: TGCGCCAGCAGTGAGTCGGGGTCGTACAATGAGCAGTTCTTC.

The chain is built from TRBV7-2 and TRBJ1-1, with D perhaps TRBD1 (5 bases). The length of the CDR3 is 12 residues. Germline V gives CDR1 SGHTA, CDR2 FQGNSA. Trimming removed 5 bases from V and 7 bases from J, with 11 bases in between. The CDR3: CASSQGEFEAFF. As DNA, the CDR3 is TGTGCCAGCAGCCAAGGGGAATTTGAAGCTTTCTTT.

The chain joins TRBV2 to TRBJ2-1; D is possibly TRBD2 (5 bases). The CDR3 runs to 11 residues. Trimming shortened V by 6 bases and J by 9 bases, and 9 bases separated the two germline ends. Per germline, CDR1 SNHLY and CDR2 FYNNEI. The chain's CDR3 is CASSPAGEQFF. CDR3 bases: TGTGCCAGCAGCCCGGCGGGTGAGCAGTTCTTC.

The chain employs TRBV2 and TRBJ2-7, with TRBD2 matching over 7 bases. This CDR3 spans 14 amino acids. V dropped 3 bases and J dropped 4; count of bases not matched to a gene: 6. CDR1 is SNHLY, CDR2 FYNNEI, per germline. CDR3 in DNA: TGTGCCAGCAGTGATAAACGGGGGGAATACGAGCAGTACTTC. Translation gives CASSDKRGEYEQYF.

The J gene is TRBJ1-2, the V gene TRBV4-3; 10 bases map to TRBD1. The CDR3 is 15 amino acids. The V segment lost 1 base and the J segment 1 base; nucleotides outside the gene matches: 0. Germline assignment: CDR1 LGHNA and CDR2 YSLEER. The CDR3 sequence is CASSQGDRGNYGYTF. For the CDR3, the DNA is TGCGCCAGCAGCCAAGGGGACAGGGGTAACTATGGCTACACCTTC.

The chain recombines TRBV10-3 with TRBJ1-2, with 7 bases lining up with TRBD1. Germline V lookup: CDR1 ENHRY, CDR2 SYGVKD. This CDR3 is 18 amino acids long. With 0 bases clipped from V and 6 bases from J, the junction kept 16 bases outside the gene matches. CDR3 region: CAISESMGVDRVMNGYTF. The CDR3 DNA follows: TGTGCCATCAGTGAGTCGATGGGGGTCGACAGGGTGATGAATGGCTACACCTTC.

The chain carries TRBV5-1 and TRBJ1-1; TRBD1 might be the D (6 bases). Germline-derived CDR1 and CDR2 are SGHRS and YFSETQ. The CDR3 is made up of 13 amino acids. The V gene lost 5 bases and the J gene lost 4 bases, with 12 bases spanning the gap. The CDR3 spells CASRYGQSTEAFF. The DNA for the CDR3 is TGCGCCAGCAGGTACGGACAGAGCACTGAAGCTTTCTTT.

The chain uses TRBV7-2 and TRBJ2-3; 8 bases match TRBD2. Unmatched junction bases numbered 3, after V lost 2 bases and J lost 2 bases. This CDR3 comprises 15 residues. The germline V gene encodes CDR1 SGHTA and CDR2 FQGNSA. The CDR3 coding sequence is TGTGCCAGCAGCTTACTCGGGGGGGCCACAGATACGCAGTATTTT. It yields the protein CASSLLGGATDTQYF. The full variable domain, in which reference TRBV7-2 and TRBJ2-3 provide the parts outside the CDR3, is GAGVSQSPSNKVTEKGKDVELRCDPISGHTALYWYRQSLGQGLEFLIYFQGNSAPDKSGLPSDRFSAERTGGSVSTLTIQRTQQEDSAVYLCASSLLGGATDTQYFGPGTRLTVL.